This T cell receptor (beta chain) was sequenced for a study of CD8 T cells in ankylosing spondylitis. This CDR3 has 15 residues. CDR1 and CDR2 (germline): ENHRY, SYGVKD. Trimming took 4 bases from V and 4 from J, leaving 14 bases between them. Each CDR3 protein gets one entry after TCRdb re-called the 5' RACE reads with MiXCR. The data contain 200,000 to 300,000 distinct CDR3 sequences, under 35% of them singletons. The clonotype originates from a male donor with ankylosing spondylitis or in good health (not recorded which). The rearrangement joins TRBV10-3 to TRBJ1-5; perhaps TRBD1 as D (6 bases). Sequences were obtained from blood, either unsorted or a sorted T cell fraction (not recorded which). The CDR3 reads CAISAGGAPNQPQHF. The CDR3 nucleotides are TGTGCCATCAGTGCCGGGGGGGCCCCAAATCAGCCCCAGCATTTT.